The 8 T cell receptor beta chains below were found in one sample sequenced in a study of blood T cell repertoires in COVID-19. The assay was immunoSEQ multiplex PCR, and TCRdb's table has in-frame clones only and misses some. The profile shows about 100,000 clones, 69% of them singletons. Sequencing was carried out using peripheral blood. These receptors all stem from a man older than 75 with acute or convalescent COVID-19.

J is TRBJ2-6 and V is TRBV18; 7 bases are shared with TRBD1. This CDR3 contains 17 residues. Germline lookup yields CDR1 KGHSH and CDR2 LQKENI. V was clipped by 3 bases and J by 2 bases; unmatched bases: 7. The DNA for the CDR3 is TGTGCCAGCTCACCGGCGGCAGGGGGTACTGGGGCCAACGTCCTGACTTTC. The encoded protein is CASSPAAGGTGANVLTF.

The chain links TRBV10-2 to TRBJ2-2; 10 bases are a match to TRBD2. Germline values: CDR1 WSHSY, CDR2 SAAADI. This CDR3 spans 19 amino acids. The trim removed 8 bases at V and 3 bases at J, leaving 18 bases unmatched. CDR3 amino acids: CASGNLRLAGSRYTGELFF. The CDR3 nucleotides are TGCGCCAGCGGTAATCTGAGACTAGCGGGTTCTCGGTACACCGGGGAGCTGTTTTTT.

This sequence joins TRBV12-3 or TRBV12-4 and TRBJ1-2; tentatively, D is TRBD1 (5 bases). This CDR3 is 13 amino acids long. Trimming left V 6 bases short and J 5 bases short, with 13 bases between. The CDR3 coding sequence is TGTGCCAGCAGCCCCGTTAGGGGATATGGCTACACCTTC. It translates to CASSPVRGYGYTF.

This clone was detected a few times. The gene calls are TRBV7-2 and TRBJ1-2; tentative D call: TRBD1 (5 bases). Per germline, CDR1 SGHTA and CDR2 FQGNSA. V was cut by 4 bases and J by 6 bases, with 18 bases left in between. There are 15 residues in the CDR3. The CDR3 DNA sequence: TGTGCCAGCAGCTCTCAGGGATCCACGGCGGATGGCTACACCTTC. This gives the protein CASSSQGSTADGYTF. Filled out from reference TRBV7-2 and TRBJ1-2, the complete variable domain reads GAGVSQSPSNKVTEKGKDVELRCDPISGHTALYWYRQSLGQGLEFLIYFQGNSAPDKSGLPSDRFSAERTGGSVSTLTIQRTQQEDSAVYLCASSSQGSTADGYTFGSGTRLTVV.

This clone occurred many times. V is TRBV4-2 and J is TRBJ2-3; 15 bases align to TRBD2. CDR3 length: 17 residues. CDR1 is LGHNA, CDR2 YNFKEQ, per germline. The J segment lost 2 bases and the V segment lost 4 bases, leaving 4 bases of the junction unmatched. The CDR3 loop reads CASSPGLAGGITDTQYF. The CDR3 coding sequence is TGTGCCAGCAGCCCAGGACTAGCGGGAGGGATCACAGATACGCAGTATTTT.

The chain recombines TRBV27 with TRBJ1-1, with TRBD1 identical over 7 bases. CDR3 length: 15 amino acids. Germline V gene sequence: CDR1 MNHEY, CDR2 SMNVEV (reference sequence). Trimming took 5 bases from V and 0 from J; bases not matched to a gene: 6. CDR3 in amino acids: CASSLSQGVNTEAFF. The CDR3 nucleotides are TGTGCCAGCAGTCTTTCCCAGGGGGTGAACACTGAAGCTTTCTTT.

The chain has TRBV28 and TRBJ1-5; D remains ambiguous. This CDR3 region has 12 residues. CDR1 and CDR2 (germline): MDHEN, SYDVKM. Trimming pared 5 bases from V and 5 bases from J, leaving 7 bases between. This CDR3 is CASSPIYQPQHF. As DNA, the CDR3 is TGTGCCAGCAGTCCCATTTATCAGCCCCAGCATTTT. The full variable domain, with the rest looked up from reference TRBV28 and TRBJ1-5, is DVKVTQSSRYLVKRTGEKVFLECVQDMDHENMFWYRQDPGLGLRLIYFSYDVKMKEKGDIPEGYSVSREKKERFSLILESASTNQTSMYLCASSPIYQPQHFGDGTRLSIL.

For the CDR3, the DNA is TGTGCCAGCATGCCACAGGGGGCGTCGGATACGCAGTATTTT. As protein: CASMPQGASDTQYF. This chain uses TRBV6-5 with TRBJ2-3, with TRBD1 identical over 9 bases. This CDR3 region has 14 residues. Germline CDR1 and CDR2: MNHEY and SVGAGI. With V trimmed by 7 bases and J by 6 bases, 8 bases remained unmatched.